The clone carrying this T cell receptor beta chain has just a few counts. The sample is drawn from a study of blood T cell repertoires in COVID-19. Study-level background: Some COVID-19 samples were acute and others convalescent; all came from the United States, Italy and Spain.

Per the original methods: Amplified reference gene primers provided the basis for estimating nucleated cell counts. TCRdb's copy holds only in-frame clones and misses some; the assay was immunoSEQ multiplex PCR. That table gives V, J and clone size, and the DNA gave D and trimming. The sample consists of approximately 200,000 clones, 65% to 85% of them appearing once. Participant ages covered about 18 to 90 years across about 22 US areas. Cohorts were determined from participant-reported clinical history. The sequenced material came from PBMCs or T cells enriched from blood (not recorded which). The receptor comes from a woman aged 30 to 39 who had recovered from COVID-19.

CDR3 protein: CASSLAGQGVTSNQPQHF. In DNA form, the CDR3 reads TGTGCCAGCAGCTTGGCGGGACAGGGGGTCACTAGCAATCAGCCCCAGCATTTT. This chain connects TRBV5-6 to TRBJ1-5, with TRBD1 matching over 11 bases. CDR1 and CDR2 (germline): SGHDT, YYEEEE. Unmatched junction bases numbered 5, after V lost 0 bases and J lost 0 bases. The CDR3 has 18 amino acids.